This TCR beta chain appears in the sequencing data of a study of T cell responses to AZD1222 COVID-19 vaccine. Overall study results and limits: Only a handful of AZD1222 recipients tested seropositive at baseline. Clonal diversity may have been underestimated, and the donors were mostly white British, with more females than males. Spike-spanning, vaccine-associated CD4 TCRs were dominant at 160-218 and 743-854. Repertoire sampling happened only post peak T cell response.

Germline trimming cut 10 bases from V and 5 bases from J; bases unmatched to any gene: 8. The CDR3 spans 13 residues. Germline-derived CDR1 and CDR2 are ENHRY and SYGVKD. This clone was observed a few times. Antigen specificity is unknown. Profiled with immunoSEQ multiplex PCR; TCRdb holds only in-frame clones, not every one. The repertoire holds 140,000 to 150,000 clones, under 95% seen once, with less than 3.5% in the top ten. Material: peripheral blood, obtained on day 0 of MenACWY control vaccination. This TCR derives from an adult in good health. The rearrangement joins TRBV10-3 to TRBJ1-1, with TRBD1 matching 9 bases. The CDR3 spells CATTGGTGTEAFF. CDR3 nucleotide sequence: TGTGCCACCACAGGGGGCACGGGGACTGAAGCTTTCTTT.